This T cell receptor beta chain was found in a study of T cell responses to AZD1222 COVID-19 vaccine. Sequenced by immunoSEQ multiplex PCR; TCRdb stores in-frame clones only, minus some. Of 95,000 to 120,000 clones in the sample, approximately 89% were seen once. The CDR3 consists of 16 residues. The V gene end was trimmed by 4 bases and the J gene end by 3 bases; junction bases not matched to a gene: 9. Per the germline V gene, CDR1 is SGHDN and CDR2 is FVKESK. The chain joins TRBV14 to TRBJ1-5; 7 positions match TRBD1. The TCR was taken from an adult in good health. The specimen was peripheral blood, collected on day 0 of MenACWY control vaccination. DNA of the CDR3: TGTGCCAGCAGCCCCGCCCAGGACAGGAACAATCAGCCCCAGCATTTT. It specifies CASSPAQDRNNQPQHF.